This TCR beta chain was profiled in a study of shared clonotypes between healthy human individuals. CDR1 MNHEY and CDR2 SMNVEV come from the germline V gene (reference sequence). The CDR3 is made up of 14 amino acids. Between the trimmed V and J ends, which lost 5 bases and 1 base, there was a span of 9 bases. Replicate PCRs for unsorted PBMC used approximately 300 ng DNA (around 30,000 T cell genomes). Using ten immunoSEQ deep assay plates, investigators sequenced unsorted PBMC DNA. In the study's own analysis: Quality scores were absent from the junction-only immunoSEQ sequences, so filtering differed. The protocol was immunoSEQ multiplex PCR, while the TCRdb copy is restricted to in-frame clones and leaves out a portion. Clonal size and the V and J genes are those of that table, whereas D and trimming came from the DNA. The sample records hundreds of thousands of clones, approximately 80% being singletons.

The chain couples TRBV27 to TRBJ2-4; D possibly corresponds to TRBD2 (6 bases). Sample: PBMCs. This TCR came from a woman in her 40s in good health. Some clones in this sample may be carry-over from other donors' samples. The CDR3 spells CASSSLAAKNIQYF. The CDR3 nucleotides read TGTGCCAGCAGTAGCCTAGCGGCCAAAAACATTCAGTACTTC.